This TCR beta chain was obtained from a study of regulatory T cells in long-lasting Graves disease. As concerns this clonotype: This clone may be a read error of a much larger clone one base away.

CDR3-region Arm-PCR and iRepertoire HTBI primers produced the TCR beta libraries. Each CDR3 protein is one row after TCRdb ran MiXCR on the multiplex PCR reads. The sample comprises over 350,000 distinct CDR3 sequences, roughly 15% of which are singletons, and around a sixth rests with the top ten. As to time point: newly diagnosed GD, antithyroid drugs for less than 3 months. Preparation of the TCR library used RNA extracted from PBMCs. CDR3 length: 17 residues. Germline CDR1 is DFQATT and CDR2 is SNEGSKA (reference sequence). In addition, the sample was reused for a study of T cells in Graves' hyperthyroidism and ophthalmopathy. Per that paper: Uncontrolled infection, other autoimmune disease, pregnancy or lactation barred patients from enrollment.

The rearrangement joins TRBV20-1 to TRBJ1-1; D might be TRBD1 (6 bases). Sequencing used peripheral blood mononuclear cells (PBMCs), obtained at new diagnosis, from a patient treated with antithyroid drugs. This clonotype was sampled from a woman between 45 and 65 years old with Graves disease. CDR3 DNA: TGCAGTGCTGAGGATCCCCAAGTGGGGGGGCAAGACACTGAAGCTTGCTTT. Protein product: CSAEDPQVGGQDTEACF.